The next 28 T cell receptor beta chains were all read from a single sample in a study of cytomegalovirus exposure and HLA in healthy donors. The primer mix had 60 Vbeta and 13 Jbeta primers. Produced via immunoSEQ multiplex PCR; TCRdb's table is partial and in-frame only. The sample records about 150,000 clones, more than 75% being singletons. Input material: PBMCs. The receptors originated from a woman between 18 and 29 years old in good health and CMV-seronegative.

The chain joins TRBV18 to TRBJ2-6; D might be TRBD2 (6 bases). This CDR3 is 16 amino acids long. V gave up 3 bases and J gave up 0 bases, with 9 bases separating them. Germline CDR1 and CDR2: KGHSH and LQKENI. Here the CDR3 DNA reads TGTGCCAGCTCACCGATGGGAGGCTCTGGGGCCAACGTCCTGACTTTC. Residues: CASSPMGGSGANVLTF. The whole variable domain, filled in from reference TRBV18 and TRBJ2-6, reads NAGVMQNPRHLVRRRGQEARLRCSPMKGHSHVYWYRQLPEEGLKFMVYLQKENIIDESGMPKERFSAEFPKEGPSILRIQQVVRGDSAAYFCASSPMGGSGANVLTFGAGSRLTVL.

V and J are TRBV28 and TRBJ2-7; TRBD1 matches 10 bases. Germline V gene lookup returns CDR1 MDHEN and CDR2 SYDVKM. This CDR3 comprises 15 residues. J was trimmed by 9 bases and V by 4 bases; bases with no gene match: 12. The CDR3 loop is CASSSRTGGSDRQYF. CDR3 sequence (DNA): TGTGCCAGCAGTTCTAGGACAGGGGGGTCTGATCGGCAGTACTTC.

As regards this clone: The junction does not match germline at one end; this may be a read error. The chain couples TRBV19 to TRBJ2-5, with D possibly being TRBD2 (6 bases). This CDR3 region has 13 residues. Germline V CDR1 and CDR2: LNHDA, SQIVND (reference sequence). The DNA for the CDR3 is TGTGCCAGTAGCCCGGGACTCGCAGAGAGCCAGTACTTC. It codes for CASSPGLAESQYF.

The V and J genes are TRBV5-6 and TRBJ2-7; the D gene is possibly TRBD2 (5 bases). The V gene's germline CDR1 is SGHDT and CDR2 YYEEEE. The V end lost 3 bases, the J end lost 0 bases, and 13 bases lay between the germline ends. The CDR3 sequence is 15 residues long. The CDR3 DNA follows: TGTGCCAGCAGCTACCCCGGGGTTAGCTCCTACGAGCAGTACTTC. It codes for CASSYPGVSSYEQYF.

The chain combines TRBV30 with TRBJ1-4; TRBD1 might be the D (5 bases). V lost 3 bases to trimming and J lost 5 bases, with 13 bases between them. The length of the CDR3 is 14 residues. Germline V gene sequence: CDR1 GTSNPN, CDR2 SVGIG (reference sequence). CDR3 sequence: CAWRVGGKNEKLFF. CDR3 coding DNA: TGTGCCTGGAGAGTTGGGGGGAAGAATGAAAAACTGTTTTTT.

V usage is TRBV7-6 and J usage is TRBJ1-1; no reliable D call. V was trimmed by 1 base and J by 3 bases, leaving 9 bases between them. CDR1 SGHVS and CDR2 FNYEAQ come from the germline V gene. This CDR3 has 14 residues. CDR3 sequence: CASSLGEGDTEAFF. Here the CDR3 DNA reads TGTGCCAGCAGCTTAGGCGAAGGAGACACTGAAGCTTTCTTT.

The gene calls are TRBV7-2 and TRBJ2-1; 12 bases are shared with TRBD2. Germline-derived CDR1 and CDR2 are SGHTA and FQGNSA. V lost 5 bases, J lost 7 bases, and 6 bases stayed unmatched. The CDR3 has 15 residues. In DNA, the CDR3 is TGTGCCAGCAGCCTCCTAGCGGGAGGGCATAATGAGCAGTTCTTC. This codes for CASSLLAGGHNEQFF.

Only a few counts were recorded for this clone. V gene TRBV4-2 combines with J gene TRBJ2-3; no clear D gene. The CDR3 has 11 amino acids. Germline CDR1 LGHNA, CDR2 YNFKEQ. Trimming left V 5 bases short and J 2 bases short, with 2 bases between. The CDR3 spells CASSYTDTQYF. CDR3 nucleotide sequence: TGTGCCAGCAGCTACACAGATACGCAGTATTTT.

The chain recombines TRBV19 with TRBJ2-1, with 7 bases matching TRBD2. Germline CDR1 reads LNHDA; CDR2 reads SQIVND (reference sequence). V dropped 5 bases and J dropped 9; count of bases not matched to a gene: 7. This CDR3 spans 13 amino acids. The DNA of the CDR3 is TGTGCCAGTAGTCCCCCGTGGGAGGGTGAGCAGTTCTTC. Protein: CASSPPWEGEQFF.

V and J are TRBV27 and TRBJ2-4; 8 bases are shared with TRBD1. Germline V gene lookup returns CDR1 MNHEY and CDR2 SMNVEV (reference sequence). This CDR3 is 16 amino acids long. After removal of 5 bases from V and 0 bases from J, the junction contained 6 bases not matched to a gene. CDR3 sequence: CASSADRGLAKNIQYF. The CDR3 nucleotides read TGTGCCAGCAGTGCTGACAGGGGACTAGCCAAAAACATTCAGTACTTC.

The V call is TRBV9, the J call TRBJ2-3, with TRBD2 matching over 9 bases. The CDR3 is made up of 17 amino acids. Trimming took 4 bases from V and 3 from J; bases not matched to a gene: 12. Germline-derived CDR1 and CDR2 are SGDLS and YYNGEE. The CDR3 sequence: CASSRGGRGGRTDTQYF. The DNA of the CDR3 is TGTGCCAGCAGCCGCGGGGGGCGGGGGGGCCGAACAGATACGCAGTATTTT.

The chain recombines TRBV10-3 with TRBJ2-2; TRBD1 aligns across 7 bases. The CDR3 runs 15 residues. Germline values: CDR1 ENHRY, CDR2 SYGVKD. The V gene end was trimmed by 0 bases and the J gene end by 3 bases; junction bases not matched to a gene: 1. The CDR3 sequence: CAISESTGHTGELFF. The CDR3 region has the DNA TGTGCCATCAGTGAGTCGACAGGGCACACCGGGGAGCTGTTTTTT.

The chain has TRBV5-4 and TRBJ2-1; D might be TRBD2 (6 bases). CDR1 and CDR2 (germline): SGHNT, YYREEE (reference sequence). V dropped 4 bases and J dropped 0 bases, with 14 bases sitting between them. The CDR3 is made up of 16 amino acids. Written as DNA, the CDR3 is TGTGCCAGCAGCCCGGGACTTACAAGCTCCTACAATGAGCAGTTCTTC. This gives the protein CASSPGLTSSYNEQFF.

This chain uses TRBV6-5 with TRBJ1-6; a weak D match, TRBD1 (6 bases). The CDR3 runs 15 residues. CDR1 and CDR2 (germline): MNHEY, SVGAGI. V lost 0 bases to trimming and J lost 7 bases, with 10 bases between them. As DNA, the CDR3 is TGTGCCAGCAGTTACTCGGCAGGGGCAAATTCACCCCTCCACTTT. Protein sequence: CASSYSAGANSPLHF.

This chain uses TRBV7-9 with TRBJ1-4; 10 nucleotides agree with TRBD1. This CDR3 has 14 amino acids. The V gene's germline CDR1 is SEHNR and CDR2 FQNEAQ (reference sequence). V shed 4 bases and J 6 bases; nucleotides not matched to a gene: 2. CDR3 sequence: CASSWTGGDEKLFF. The CDR3 nucleotides are TGTGCCAGCAGCTGGACAGGGGGAGATGAAAAACTGTTTTTT.

The rearrangement joins TRBV28 to TRBJ1-6, with 8 bases fitting TRBD1. CDR1 and CDR2 from the germline V gene are MDHEN and SYDVKM. V dropped 6 bases and J dropped 2; count of bases not matched to a gene: 9. This CDR3 has 17 amino acids. The CDR3 here is CASSSDRGRTYNSPLHF. Here the CDR3 DNA reads TGTGCCAGCAGCTCCGACAGGGGAAGAACCTATAATTCACCCCTCCACTTT.

The chain uses TRBV28 and TRBJ2-1; TRBD1 matches at 7 bases. The CDR3 extends over 17 amino acids. CDR1 and CDR2 (germline): MDHEN, SYDVKM. V dropped 6 bases and J dropped 0; count of bases not matched to a gene: 11. CDR3 residues: CASRGNEGGSSYNEQFF. The CDR3 DNA sequence: TGTGCCAGCAGGGGAAATGAAGGGGGCAGCTCCTACAATGAGCAGTTCTTC.

J is TRBJ1-2 and V is TRBV5-1, with 9 bases identical to TRBD1. Germline CDR1 is SGHRS and CDR2 is YFSETQ. Trimming removed 4 bases from V and 8 bases from J; junction bases left unmatched: 9. The CDR3 spans 14 residues. The CDR3 nucleotides are TGCGCCAGCAGCCCGGACAGGGGAAGGAACGGCTACACCTTC. It encodes CASSPDRGRNGYTF.

This clone was picked up a small number of times. V usage is TRBV29-1 and J usage is TRBJ1-1, with TRBD1 matching over 7 bases. Germline CDR1 and CDR2: SQVTM and ANQGSEA. Trimming took 4 bases from V and 5 from J; bases not matched to a gene: 4. This CDR3 is 12 amino acids long. Here the CDR3 reads CSVGQGRTEAFF. For the CDR3, the DNA is TGCAGCGTTGGACAGGGTCGGACTGAAGCTTTCTTT.

The rearrangement joins TRBV18 to TRBJ1-6; TRBD1 might be the D (6 bases). Trimming stripped 3 bases from V and 10 bases from J, with 16 bases between. This CDR3 region has 15 residues. CDR1 KGHSH and CDR2 LQKENI come from the germline V gene. CDR3: CASSPRGAWLSPLHF. The DNA for the CDR3 is TGTGCCAGCTCACCCCGGGGGGCCTGGCTCTCACCCCTCCACTTT.

The rearrangement links TRBV19 to TRBJ1-2; TRBD1 matches at 7 bases. V gave up 4 bases and J gave up 3 bases; unmatched junction bases: 2. CDR1 and CDR2 (germline): LNHDA, SQIVND (reference sequence). The CDR3 is made up of 13 amino acids. CDR3 amino acids: CASSKGQHYGYTF. The CDR3 region has the DNA TGTGCCAGTAGTAAGGGACAGCACTATGGCTACACCTTC.

The chain uses TRBV9 and TRBJ2-5; D remains unclear. The DNA end lines up better with TRBJ2-7; the J call may be wrong. CDR3 length: 15 amino acids. Germline CDR1 SGDLS, CDR2 YYNGEE. CDR3 loop: CASSVMGYYAYEQYF. The CDR3, as DNA: TGTGCCAGCAGCGTAATGGGCTATTACGCCTACGAGCAGTACTTC.

This clone has a single count. This chain connects TRBV5-1 to TRBJ1-1; TRBD1 matches at 8 bases. Germline V gene data show CDR1 as SGHRS and CDR2 as YFSETQ. The V segment lost 4 bases and the J segment 3 bases; nucleotides outside the gene matches: 11. The CDR3 is 16 amino acids. CDR3 in DNA: TGCGCCAGCAGCCTACGGACAGGGAACACCCACACTGAAGCTTTCTTT. Protein: CASSLRTGNTHTEAFF.

The V and J genes are TRBV6-1 and TRBJ2-7; D possibly corresponds to TRBD1 (5 bases). V shed 0 bases and J shed 5 bases, with 14 bases lying between them. This CDR3 contains 15 residues. Looked up from germline, CDR1 is MNHNS and CDR2 is SASEGT. The CDR3: CASSEADRAQDEQYF. Written as DNA, the CDR3 is TGTGCCAGCAGTGAAGCGGACCGGGCACAGGACGAGCAGTACTTC.

CDR3 DNA: TGTGCCAGCAGTTTGGGCGGGAGCTACGAGCAGTACTTC. Translating it yields CASSLGGSYEQYF. The chain uses TRBV28 and TRBJ2-7, with 7 nucleotides matching TRBD2. The germline CDR1 and CDR2 sequences are MDHEN and SYDVKM. V trimming: 3 bases; J trimming: 3 bases; junction bases outside the gene matches: 2. CDR3 size: 13 residues.

The chain uses TRBV18 and TRBJ2-1, with D uncertain. CDR3 size: 16 residues. V was cut by 3 bases and J by 1 base, with 13 bases left in between. Germline values: CDR1 KGHSH, CDR2 LQKENI. The CDR3 region has the DNA TGTGCCAGCTCACCTCAGACTTCCCTATCCTACAATGAGCAGTTCTTC. Protein sequence: CASSPQTSLSYNEQFF.

Here the CDR3 DNA reads TGTGCCAGCAGTTCGGCCGGGACAGGGAACGAGCAGTACTTC. Translation gives CASSSAGTGNEQYF. The chain uses TRBV28 and TRBJ2-7; 9 bases agree with TRBD1. This CDR3 has 14 residues. V trimming: 4 bases; J trimming: 5 bases; junction bases outside the gene matches: 6. Germline CDR1 reads MDHEN; CDR2 reads SYDVKM.

The rearrangement joins TRBV2 to TRBJ2-1, with TRBD2 identical over 15 bases. This CDR3 has 14 residues. With V trimmed by 4 bases and J by 15 bases, 7 bases remained unmatched. Germline CDR1 and CDR2: SNHLY and FYNNEI. In nucleotides, the CDR3 is TGTGCCAGCAGTGCCGGACTAGCGGGAGGGAGATGGTTCTTC. Encoded protein: CASSAGLAGGRWFF.